Below are 14 T cell receptor beta chains sequenced from a single sample in a study of blood T cell repertoires in COVID-19. Repertoires were generated with immunoSEQ multiplex PCR, while TCRdb's copy carries only in-frame clones and drops some. The repertoire includes about 87,000 clones, around nine tenths of them detected once, and 11% sits in the top ten. Source material: peripheral blood. These receptors originate from a man older than 75 with acute or convalescent COVID-19.

The rearrangement links TRBV18 to TRBJ1-3, with 7 bases that match TRBD1. The CDR3 is 15 amino acids. V lost 3 bases and J lost 3; bases outside the gene matches: 5. Germline CDR1 and CDR2: KGHSH and LQKENI. The CDR3 loop is CASSPDRVGGNTIYF. The DNA for the CDR3 is TGTGCCAGCTCACCCGACAGGGTTGGTGGAAACACCATATATTTT.

The chain couples TRBV7-2 to TRBJ2-7; 7 bases agree with TRBD2. The V and J ends lost 5 bases and 3 bases, in that order; junction bases with no gene match: 7. This CDR3 contains 14 residues. Per the germline V gene, CDR1 is SGHTA and CDR2 is FQGNSA. CDR3 coding DNA: TGTGCCAGCAGCGTAAGCGGGGCTATCTACGAGCAGTACTTC. Translating it yields CASSVSGAIYEQYF.

The chain couples TRBV7-2 to TRBJ1-2; 7 bases fit TRBD1. V shed 5 bases, J shed 2 bases, and the junction held 11 bases outside the gene matches. This CDR3 comprises 16 residues. CDR1 and CDR2 from the germline V gene are SGHTA and FQGNSA. CDR3: CASSQGVGRPNYGYTF. The CDR3 region has the DNA TGTGCCAGCAGCCAGGGGGTCGGCAGACCAAACTATGGCTACACCTTC.

CDR3 sequence (DNA): TGTGCCAGCAGCTCTAGCGGGAGGGCCTCCGGGGAGCTGTTTTTT. It yields the protein CASSSSGRASGELFF. The chain combines TRBV7-9 with TRBJ2-2, with 12 bases aligning to TRBD2. V shed 4 bases and J 6 bases; nucleotides not matched to a gene: 3. The CDR3 totals 15 residues. Germline V lookup: CDR1 SEHNR, CDR2 FQNEAQ (reference sequence). The entire variable domain, with the rest obtained from reference TRBV7-9 and TRBJ2-2, is as follows: DTGVSQNPRHKITKRGQNVTFRCDPISEHNRLYWYRQTLGQGPEFLTYFQNEAQLEKSRLLSDRFSAERPKGSFSTLEIQRTEQGDSAMYLCASSSSGRASGELFFGEGSRLTVL.

This rearrangement joins TRBV4-3 to TRBJ1-2; D is unresolved. The CDR3 totals 15 residues. Germline V gene lookup returns CDR1 LGHNA and CDR2 YSLEER. Trimming pared 0 bases from V and 7 bases from J, leaving 15 bases between. The CDR3 DNA is TGCGCCAGCAGCCAAGATTACCTCCTACTCCCTGGCTACACCTTC. Its translation: CASSQDYLLLPGYTF.

This clone has just one count. The V and J genes are TRBV14 and TRBJ2-1; possible D gene TRBD1, 5 bases. The CDR3 totals 17 residues. Deletions cut 0 bases from V and 4 bases from J, with 16 bases between. The germline V gene encodes CDR1 SGHDN and CDR2 FVKESK. DNA of the CDR3: TGTGCCAGCAGCCAAGAAGGGGCTCGAGCTTTATACAATGAGCAGTTCTTC. It translates to CASSQEGARALYNEQFF.

The V gene is TRBV7-3, the J gene TRBJ2-1, with 8 bases fitting TRBD1. The ends lost 5 bases at V and 5 bases at J; junction bases unmatched: 5. CDR3 length: 14 residues. In germline, CDR1 is SGHTA, CDR2 FQGTGA. In nucleotides, the CDR3 is TGTGCCAGCAGCAGACAGGGGTACAACAATGAGCAGTTCTTC. As protein: CASSRQGYNNEQFF.

In DNA, the CDR3 is TGTGCCAGCGCCTTCGCCCTTTGGAGGGGGCCCTATAATTCACCCCTCCACTTT. It specifies CASAFALWRGPYNSPLHF. This rearrangement joins TRBV6-4 to TRBJ1-6; 7 bases are shared with TRBD1. J gave up 2 bases and V 8 bases, and 15 bases lay outside the gene matches. The CDR3 is 18 residues long. Germline assignment: CDR1 MRHNA and CDR2 SNTAGT.

This clone appeared a few times. The chain couples TRBV19 to TRBJ1-6, with 7 bases aligning to TRBD1. CDR1 and CDR2 (germline): LNHDA, SQIVND (reference sequence). The CDR3 has 15 amino acids. Losses at the gene ends were 4 bases for V and 14 bases for J; bases not matched to a gene: 14. The CDR3 nucleotides read TGTGCCAGTAGTAATCGACAGGGTACTTTATTGGCCCTCCACTTT. Translating it yields CASSNRQGTLLALHF.

For the CDR3, the DNA is TGTGCCAGCAGCTTACAGGGGGCCGGAAACACTGAAGCTTTCTTT. Residues: CASSLQGAGNTEAFF. The chain combines TRBV7-3 with TRBJ1-1, with 8 positions matching TRBD1. V was pared by 2 bases and J by 2 bases, with 4 bases of the junction left unmatched. Per germline, CDR1 SGHTA and CDR2 FQGTGA. The CDR3 loop spans 15 amino acids.

This clone was observed a handful of times. The chain combines TRBV19 with TRBJ2-1; possible D gene TRBD2, 6 bases. CDR3 size: 18 residues. V gave up 4 bases and J gave up 2 bases, with 21 bases separating them. Germline CDR1 reads LNHDA; CDR2 reads SQIVND (reference sequence). CDR3 nucleotide sequence: TGTGCCAGTAGTAGCGGCTCAAGAGTCCGGGAGCCCTACAATGAGCAGTTCTTC. Protein sequence: CASSSGSRVREPYNEQFF.

The chain joins TRBV5-1 to TRBJ2-3, with 8 bases fitting TRBD2. Germline V gene sequence: CDR1 SGHRS, CDR2 YFSETQ. V shed 5 bases and J 2 bases; nucleotides not matched to a gene: 10. The CDR3 runs 16 residues. The DNA for the CDR3 is TGCGCCAGCAGATCGACCGGGACTAGGTCCACAGATACGCAGTATTTT. Protein product: CASRSTGTRSTDTQYF.

The chain carries TRBV9 and TRBJ2-7; tentative D call: TRBD1 (6 bases). The CDR3 extends over 14 amino acids. Deletions cut 4 bases from V and 7 bases from J, with 18 bases between. The germline V gene encodes CDR1 SGDLS and CDR2 YYNGEE. The CDR3 spells CASSPGDTGREQYF. The CDR3 nucleotides read TGTGCCAGCAGCCCCGGGGACACCGGCCGGGAGCAGTACTTC.

V gene TRBV5-8 combines with J gene TRBJ1-2; possible D gene TRBD1, 5 bases. V shed 1 base and J shed 6 bases, with 22 bases lying between them. This CDR3 has 17 amino acids. Germline lookup yields CDR1 SGHTS and CDR2 YDEGEE. The CDR3 DNA follows: TGTGCCAGCAGCTTGTTGTTGACTCCGGGACTCCTTCATGGCTACACCTTC. Translating gives CASSLLLTPGLLHGYTF.